Below are 27 T cell receptor beta chains sequenced from a single sample in a study of CD8+ T cells in alopecia areata. Sample treatment: oral pan-JAK inhibitor, 5-10 mg twice daily. As the sequencing template, cDNA was produced by extracting RNA and reverse transcribing it. Sequencing was performed with immunoSEQ multiplex PCR; in TCRdb, only in-frame clones are kept and a portion is missing. This table holds about 100,000 clones, 60% found once. The sample here was CD8+ T cells sorted from blood, taken at roughly week 58, from a patient treated with tofacitinib. The receptors come from a human donor with alopecia areata.

This clone was observed a handful of times. The rearrangement uses TRBV19 and TRBJ1-1, with D hard to call. Looked up from germline, CDR1 is LNHDA and CDR2 is SQIVND (reference sequence). This CDR3 comprises 13 residues. V was trimmed by 7 bases and J by 1 base, leaving 10 bases between them. The CDR3 DNA follows: TGTGCCAGTACTCCACGTAGGAACACTGAAGCTTTCTTT. Its protein product is CASTPRRNTEAFF. Full variable domain (rest looked up from reference TRBV19 and TRBJ1-1): DGGITQSPKYLFRKEGQNVTLSCEQNLNHDAMYWYRQDPGQGLRLIYYSQIVNDFQKGDIAEGYSVSREKKESFPLTVTSAQKNPTAFYLCASTPRRNTEAFFGQGTRLTVV.

The rearrangement uses TRBV2 and TRBJ1-2; unclear D gene. There are 12 residues in the CDR3. V lost 8 bases and J lost 2, with 9 bases in between. In germline, CDR1 is SNHLY, CDR2 FYNNEI. CDR3 in DNA: TGTGCCAGCTTAGAGGGCAACTATGGCTACACCTTC. It specifies CASLEGNYGYTF.

V is TRBV14 and J is TRBJ2-7, with D maybe TRBD1 (6 bases). V was trimmed by 0 bases and J by 4 bases, leaving 16 bases between them. CDR3 length: 16 residues. In germline, CDR1 is SGHDN, CDR2 FVKESK. CDR3 sequence (DNA): TGTGCCAGCAGCCAAGAAACCCGGACAGAAAATTACGAGCAGTACTTC. The encoded protein is CASSQETRTENYEQYF.

This chain joins TRBV6-6 and TRBJ2-4; D may correspond to TRBD1 or TRBD2 (5 bases each). Trimming left V 6 bases short and J 3 bases short, with 15 bases between. Germline V CDR1 and CDR2: MNHNY, SVGAGI (reference sequence). The CDR3 sequence is 15 residues long. CDR3: CASSHSGTGKNIQYF. CDR3 nucleotides: TGTGCCAGCAGCCACTCCGGGACGGGCAAAAACATTCAGTACTTC.

This clone was observed a handful of times. This sequence joins TRBV29-1 and TRBJ2-2, with 8 bases fitting TRBD2. The junction had 9 bases not matched to a gene; V was cut back by 3 bases and J by 3 bases. This CDR3 spans 16 amino acids. From germline, CDR1 is SQVTM and CDR2 ANQGSEA. The CDR3 sequence is CSVEGSAGGDTGELFF. CDR3 nucleotide sequence: TGCAGCGTTGAGGGTTCCGCGGGGGGAGACACCGGGGAGCTGTTTTTT.

A remark on this clone: The same CDR3 can be traced to other DNA sequences in this sample. This rearrangement joins TRBV5-1 to TRBJ2-3, with D uncertain. V was trimmed by 0 bases and J by 0 bases, leaving 8 bases between them. The CDR3 has 15 residues. Germline-derived CDR1 and CDR2 are SGHRS and YFSETQ. The CDR3 protein is CASSLGGASTDTQYF. The CDR3 DNA follows: TGCGCCAGCAGCTTGGGCGGAGCTAGCACAGATACGCAGTATTTT.

This clone has more than one count but fewer than ten. The gene calls are TRBV7-9 and TRBJ2-6; unclear D gene. The CDR3 runs to 14 residues. V was clipped by 8 bases and J by 0 bases, with 8 bases between them. Germline V lookup: CDR1 SEHNR, CDR2 FQNEAQ (reference sequence). This chain's CDR3 is CASYQRSGANVLTF. CDR3 DNA sequence: TGTGCCAGCTATCAGCGCTCTGGGGCCAACGTCCTGACTTTC.

V usage is TRBV27 and J usage is TRBJ2-6; D remains unclear. Germline-derived CDR1 and CDR2 are MNHEY and SMNVEV (reference sequence). The CDR3 spans 15 residues. The V and J ends lost 2 bases and 4 bases respectively, with 9 bases between them. The CDR3 loop reads CASSLLDRGANVLTF. As DNA, the CDR3 is TGTGCCAGCAGTTTACTTGATCGGGGGGCCAACGTCCTGACTTTC.

This clone was observed once. J is TRBJ2-5 and V is TRBV4-1; 11 nucleotides match TRBD2. Unmatched junction bases numbered 13, after V lost 0 bases and J lost 4 bases. This CDR3 has 19 amino acids. Germline CDR1 reads MGHRA; CDR2 reads YSYEKL. The CDR3 sequence is CASSQDDVGLAGGGETQYF. The CDR3 DNA is TGCGCCAGCAGCCAAGATGATGTCGGGCTAGCGGGGGGTGGAGAGACCCAGTACTTC.

The gene calls are TRBV19 and TRBJ2-5, with 10 nucleotides matching TRBD1. Germline CDR1 LNHDA, CDR2 SQIVND (reference sequence). CDR3 size: 14 residues. V was pared by 8 bases and J by 5 bases, with 8 bases of the junction left unmatched. In DNA, the CDR3 is TGTGCCAGTTCCGGGACAGGGGATTGGGAGACCCAGTACTTC. Translated: CASSGTGDWETQYF.

This clone occurred once. This rearrangement joins TRBV5-6 to TRBJ2-5; the match to TRBD1 covers 7 bases. Germline values: CDR1 SGHDT, CDR2 YYEEEE. This CDR3 has 13 residues. The ends lost 4 bases at V and 5 bases at J; junction bases unmatched: 5. The CDR3 DNA reads TGTGCCAGCAGCATCGGGACAGCGGAGACCCAGTACTTC. Its protein is CASSIGTAETQYF.

The chain employs TRBV7-3 and TRBJ1-1; D is possibly TRBD1 (5 bases). Looked up from germline, CDR1 is SGHTA and CDR2 is FQGTGA. The CDR3 runs to 15 residues. Trimming took 2 bases from V and 0 from J, leaving 10 bases between them. CDR3 region: CASSLAGPLNTEAFF. In nucleotides, the CDR3 is TGTGCCAGCAGCTTAGCGGGACCCTTGAACACTGAAGCTTTCTTT.

This clone is a singleton in its sample. The V gene is TRBV11-3, the J gene TRBJ1-1; D remains ambiguous. Per germline, CDR1 SGHNT and CDR2 YENEEA. This CDR3 contains 12 residues. V dropped 2 bases and J dropped 6 bases, with 7 bases sitting between them. As DNA, the CDR3 is TGTGCCAGCAGCTTAACCCCATCTGAAGCTTTCTTT. It yields the protein CASSLTPSEAFF.

The rearrangement links TRBV5-1 to TRBJ2-7; possibly TRBD1 for D (6 bases). The length of the CDR3 is 15 residues. Trimming shortened V by 1 base and J by 2 bases, and 13 bases separated the two germline ends. Germline loops: CDR1 SGHRS, CDR2 YFSETQ. The DNA for the CDR3 is TGCGCCAGCAGCTTGCAGGGGTCCTTACCCTACGAGCAGTACTTC. Residues: CASSLQGSLPYEQYF.

This clone was detected only a few times. The genes are TRBV13 and TRBJ1-6; unclear D gene. The CDR3 runs to 12 residues. The germline V and J ends were trimmed by 0 bases and 9 bases, with 3 bases remaining between them. Per germline, CDR1 PRHDT and CDR2 FYEKMQ (reference sequence). CDR3 sequence: CASSLGSSPLHF. The CDR3 region has the DNA TGTGCCAGCAGCTTAGGCTCTTCACCCCTCCACTTT.

V usage is TRBV30 and J usage is TRBJ2-6, with D maybe TRBD2 (6 bases). V was shortened by 3 bases and J by 0 bases, with 15 bases between the two germline ends. CDR3 length: 17 amino acids. Germline lookup yields CDR1 GTSNPN and CDR2 SVGIG (reference sequence). The CDR3 sequence is CAWSGWGVSSGANVLTF. The CDR3 nucleotides read TGTGCCTGGAGCGGGTGGGGGGTGAGCTCTGGGGCCAACGTCCTGACTTTC.

With regard to this clone: A read error is likely here: a far larger clone is one base away. The chain combines TRBV5-6 with TRBJ1-1; D may be TRBD1 (6 bases). Germline V gene data show CDR1 as SGHDT and CDR2 as YYEEEE. V dropped 3 bases and J dropped 3 bases, with 6 bases sitting between them. This CDR3 spans 12 amino acids. The CDR3, as DNA: TGTGCCAGCAGCTCAGGGGACACTGAAGCTTTCTTT. Protein: CASSSGDTEAFF.

The rearrangement joins TRBV7-9 to TRBJ2-3, with TRBD2 matching 8 bases. Germline CDR1 is SEHNR and CDR2 is FQNEAQ (reference sequence). The CDR3 runs 16 residues. With V trimmed by 5 bases and J by 5 bases, 12 bases remained unmatched. CDR3 residues: CASSLDSGTRRDTQYF. The CDR3 nucleotides read TGTGCCAGCAGCCTGGATTCCGGGACTAGACGAGATACGCAGTATTTT.

The V call is TRBV30, the J call TRBJ1-5; D call uncertain. V gave up 2 bases and J gave up 5 bases, with 16 bases separating them. From germline, CDR1 is GTSNPN and CDR2 SVGIG (reference sequence). The CDR3 extends over 15 amino acids. CDR3 sequence (DNA): TGTGCCTGGAGTCCGGGCACCGGAGGACATCAGCCCCAGCATTTT. It specifies CAWSPGTGGHQPQHF.

The chain couples TRBV18 to TRBJ1-2; tentatively, D is TRBD1 (5 bases). There are 17 residues in the CDR3. Trimming removed 1 base from V and 0 bases from J, with 15 bases in between. Germline CDR1 KGHSH, CDR2 LQKENI. CDR3: CASSPLVAQASNYGYTF. DNA for the CDR3: TGTGCCAGCTCACCACTCGTTGCACAGGCGTCTAACTATGGCTACACCTTC.

The rearrangement uses TRBV5-1 and TRBJ1-1; D is uncertain. The V gene's germline CDR1 is SGHRS and CDR2 YFSETQ. V lost 2 bases and J 0 bases, leaving 20 bases between the germline ends. This CDR3 contains 18 residues. The CDR3 region is CASSFFRNSFPLNTEAFF. The CDR3 DNA reads TGCGCCAGCAGCTTTTTTCGTAACAGTTTTCCGCTGAACACTGAAGCTTTCTTT.

The chain is built from TRBV9 and TRBJ2-7, with unresolved D. V dropped 5 bases and J dropped 6 bases, with 12 bases sitting between them. Germline V gene sequence: CDR1 SGDLS, CDR2 YYNGEE. The CDR3 runs to 12 residues. The CDR3: CASSPNGREQYF. The CDR3, as DNA: TGTGCCAGCAGTCCTAACGGGCGCGAGCAGTACTTC.

This clone occurred many times. The chain combines TRBV7-9 with TRBJ1-2, with a possible D match to TRBD1 (6 bases). V was pared by 5 bases and J by 7 bases, with 23 bases between. There are 16 residues in the CDR3. Per germline, CDR1 SEHNR and CDR2 FQNEAQ (reference sequence). The CDR3 DNA sequence: TGTGCCAGCAGCCGACTACCGACAGGTACCGGGCCTGGCTACACCTTC. The encoded protein is CASSRLPTGTGPGYTF.

This chain joins TRBV12-5 and TRBJ2-7; D is unresolved. Trimming removed 2 bases at V and 2 bases at J, with 13 bases between. The germline gives CDR1 LGHNT, CDR2 FRNRAP. There are 15 residues in the CDR3. The CDR3 loop is CASGLTYTSAYEQYF. Here the CDR3 DNA reads TGTGCTAGTGGTTTGACCTACACCTCAGCCTACGAGCAGTACTTC.

The genes are TRBV30 and TRBJ1-5; TRBD1 matches at 7 bases. This CDR3 spans 14 amino acids. Looked up from germline, CDR1 is GTSNPN and CDR2 is SVGIG (reference sequence). V shed 2 bases and J 3 bases; nucleotides not matched to a gene: 4. This CDR3 reads CAWSRDSPNQPQHF. Here the CDR3 DNA reads TGTGCCTGGAGTAGGGACAGCCCCAATCAGCCCCAGCATTTT.

V usage is TRBV6-5 and J usage is TRBJ1-2; D unclear. CDR3 length: 14 residues. Germline V CDR1 and CDR2: MNHEY, SVGAGI. Deletions cut 5 bases from V and 5 bases from J, with 15 bases between. The CDR3 loop reads CASSEGRRGYGYTF. In nucleotides, the CDR3 is TGTGCCAGCAGTGAAGGACGGCGGGGATATGGCTACACCTTC.

This chain uses TRBV7-2 with TRBJ1-6; TRBD1 agrees at 9 bases. Germline V gives CDR1 SGHTA, CDR2 FQGNSA. The CDR3 is 16 amino acids. The ends lost 8 bases at V and 6 bases at J; junction bases unmatched: 11. The CDR3 reads CASLGAGQGPNSPLHF. CDR3 nucleotide sequence: TGTGCCAGCCTGGGGGCAGGACAGGGGCCTAATTCACCCCTCCACTTT. Based on the CDR3 plus reference TRBV7-2 and TRBJ1-6, the full variable domain is GAGVSQSPSNKVTEKGKDVELRCDPISGHTALYWYRQSLGQGLEFLIYFQGNSAPDKSGLPSDRFSAERTGGSVSTLTIQRTQQEDSAVYLCASLGAGQGPNSPLHFGNGTRLTVT.